Listed below are T cell receptor beta chains from one sample, sequenced in a study of technical replicates of blood from a handful of donors. The repertoire was sequenced with immunoSEQ multiplex PCR; TCRdb's copy has only in-frame clones and lacks some. The table includes around 86,000 clones, roughly 96% detected once. Sequenced sample: T cells isolated from PBMCs. Receptors originate from a human donor in good health. The CDR3 runs from the conserved cysteine through the conserved F or W. The D gene is left open where the match is weak. Only part of the rows carry a size: once, few, many, or a class if the clone is expanded.

d_call,clone_size,cdr3_length,j_call,v_call,cdr3_nt,cdr3_aa
TRBD1,-,19,TRBJ2-2,TRBV7-9,TGTGCCAGCAGGTTTGGAAAAGACCGGGACAGAGTTTCCTTCGGGGAGCTGTTTTTT,CASRFGKDRDRVSFGELFF
TRBD2,-,15,TRBJ2-1,TRBV5-4,TGTGCCAGCAGCTTGTCTAGCGGGGCTTACAATGAGCAGTTCTTC,CASSLSSGAYNEQFF
-,-,17,TRBJ2-2,TRBV9,TGTGCCAGCAGTTCGGGGGTAGCGGACCGTCGACACGGGGAGCTGTTTTTT,CASSSGVADRRHGELFF
TRBD1,-,14,TRBJ2-7,TRBV2,TGTGCCAGCGAGGAGACAGGGTCGGTCTACGAGCAGTACTTC,CASEETGSVYEQYF
TRBD2,-,15,TRBJ2-5,TRBV29-1,TGCAGCGTTGCCTCGGGACTAGCGGGAAGGGAGACCCAGTACTTC,CSVASGLAGRETQYF
-,-,12,TRBJ1-2,TRBV28,TGTGCCAGCAGGGGACTGAACTATGGCTACACCTTC,CASRGLNYGYTF
-,-,15,TRBJ1-1,TRBV19,TGTGCCAGTACCCCAGGGTTTATTGTGAACACTGAAGCTTTCTTT,CASTPGFIVNTEAFF
TRBD1,-,19,TRBJ2-1,TRBV4-1,TGCGCCAGCAGTATAACCGGGACAGCCACTTTCAGCTCCTACAATGAGCAGTTCTTC,CASSITGTATFSSYNEQFF
-,-,14,TRBJ1-5,TRBV7-9,TGTGCCAGCAGCTTATCGGGGGGAAACCAGCCCCAGCATTTT,CASSLSGGNQPQHF
-,-,18,TRBJ1-2,TRBV28,TGTGCCAGCAGTTTATCGTTATCTTGGGGACAATGGGACTATGGCTACACCTTC,CASSLSLSWGQWDYGYTF
TRBD1,-,17,TRBJ2-2,TRBV18,TGTGCCAGCTCACCGTATGGGACAGGGTCGAACACCGGGGAGCTGTTTTTT,CASSPYGTGSNTGELFF
TRBD1,-,14,TRBJ1-2,TRBV5-4,TGTGCCAGCAGCTACACAGGGGTATCCTATGGCTACACCTTC,CASSYTGVSYGYTF
-,-,15,TRBJ1-2,TRBV4-1,TGCGCCAGCAGCCAAGATTCGGGAACCGACTATGGCTACACCTTC,CASSQDSGTDYGYTF
-,-,12,TRBJ1-1,TRBV6-5,TGTGCCAGCAAGCAGGCCGGAACTGAAGCTTTCTTT,CASKQAGTEAFF
TRBD2,-,14,TRBJ2-7,TRBV6-1,TGTGCCAGCAGTGAAGTGGGAGGGATCTACGAGCAGTACTTC,CASSEVGGIYEQYF
-,-,15,TRBJ2-6,TRBV10-3,TGTGCCATCGGACAACCCCGGTCTGGGGCCAACGTCCTGACTTTC,CAIGQPRSGANVLTF
-,once,17,TRBJ1-2,TRBV18,TGTGCCAGCTCACCACCCGGTACAGAAAAGGGGGACTATGGCTACACCTTC,CASSPPGTEKGDYGYTF
-,-,12,TRBJ2-1,TRBV7-9,TGTGCCAGCACCACCGGGGAGAGTAAAAAGTTCTTC,CASTTGESKKFF
-,-,16,TRBJ2-3,TRBV28,TGTGCTAGTGTAGGGGGAGAGGTTAGGAGCACAGATACGCAGTATTTT,CASVGGEVRSTDTQYF
TRBD2,-,18,TRBJ2-6,TRBV2,TGTGCCAGCAGGGGCTTAGCGGGAGGGGTCTCTGGGGCCAACGTCCTGACTTTC,CASRGLAGGVSGANVLTF
-,-,20,TRBJ1-5,TRBV28,TGTGCCAGCAGTTTCAGAGGAATCAGGGACCGGGGGGTCAGCAATCAGCCCCAGCATTTT,CASSFRGIRDRGVSNQPQHF
-,-,14,TRBJ1-5,TRBV6-6,TGTGCCAGCAGCACAACAGGAATCAATCAGCCCCAGCATTTT,CASSTTGINQPQHF
TRBD2,once,15,TRBJ2-5,TRBV5-1,TGCGCCAGCAGCTTGGGAGCGGGGGGGCCAGAGACCCAGTACTTC,CASSLGAGGPETQYF
TRBD1,-,16,TRBJ2-7,TRBV10-3,TGTGCCATCAGTGGACGGGGGACAGGATTACACTACGAGCAGTACTTC,CAISGRGTGLHYEQYF
-,-,9,TRBJ2-3,TRBV7-9,TGTGCCAGCAGCTTAGAGTCACTTTTT,CASSLESLF
-,-,15,TRBJ2-5,TRBV6-4,TGTGCCAGCAGTGACTCGAGGGAGGTCCAAGAGACCCAGTACTTC,CASSDSREVQETQYF